The clone carrying this T cell receptor beta chain showed up just a few times. The antigen remains unidentified. Time point defined: newly diagnosed GD, antithyroid drugs for less than 3 months. From PBMCs, RNA was extracted and then used to make the TCR library. Patients with Graves' disease were diagnosed by American Thyroid Association guidelines. V gave up 0 bases and J gave up 7 bases; unmatched junction bases: 6. Germline values: CDR1 SGHRS, CDR2 YFSETQ. This CDR3 contains 15 residues. Researchers made TCR beta libraries by using iRepertoire HTBI primers and running Arm-PCR on CDR3 regions. TCRdb analysed the multiplex PCR reads with MiXCR anew, one entry per CDR3 protein. Seen here are approximately 360,000 distinct CDR3 sequences, around 11% observed once, and the top ten hold over 15%. The sample belongs to a study of regulatory T cells in long-lasting Graves disease. Study-wide points: TCR diversity was lower in persistent Graves' patients than in newly diagnosed ones.

This same sample was also taken into another study, of T cells in Graves' hyperthyroidism and ophthalmopathy.

The chain is built from TRBV5-1 and TRBJ2-1; 8 positions agree with TRBD2. This TCR came from a woman aged 18-30 years with Graves disease. Specimen: peripheral blood mononuclear cells (PBMCs), collected at new diagnosis, from a patient treated with antithyroid drugs. DNA of the CDR3: TGCGCCAGCAGCTTGGCCCGGGGGGGGCAGAATGAGCAGTTCTTC. It encodes CASSLARGGQNEQFF.